Below are 26 T cell receptor beta chains sequenced from a single sample in a study of cytotoxic CD8 clonotypes in ibrutinib-treated CLL. Profiled with immunoSEQ multiplex PCR; TCRdb holds only in-frame clones, not every one. Of about 92,000 clones listed, about 74% were seen once; the top ten hold 20% to 25%. The specimen comprised PBMCs, sampled after 24 months of ibrutinib treatment. The receptors were sampled from a human donor with chronic lymphocytic leukemia.

This chain uses TRBV5-4 with TRBJ1-2; the D gene is possibly TRBD1 (5 bases). In germline, CDR1 is SGHNT, CDR2 YYREEE (reference sequence). The CDR3 is 13 amino acids. With 4 bases removed from V and 6 bases from J, the gap between germline ends came to 13 bases. CDR3 sequence reads: CASSGIEGNGYTF. DNA of the CDR3: TGTGCCAGCAGCGGGATCGAGGGGAATGGCTACACCTTC.

The V call is TRBV7-6, the J call TRBJ1-5; TRBD1 agrees at 7 bases. The CDR3 sequence is 15 residues long. Germline CDR1 SGHVS, CDR2 FNYEAQ. Germline trimming cut 4 bases from V and 6 bases from J; bases unmatched to any gene: 9. The CDR3 nucleotides read TGTGCCAGCAGCTCCACAGGGGTGTGGGGTCAGCCCCAGCATTTT. It is translated as CASSSTGVWGQPQHF.

This clone occurred a few times. Here the CDR3 reads CASRSGQGALHEQYF. DNA of the CDR3: TGTGCCAGCAGGTCGGGACAGGGGGCGCTCCACGAGCAGTACTTC. The chain uses TRBV7-9 and TRBJ2-7; 12 nucleotides match TRBD1. CDR1 SEHNR and CDR2 FQNEAQ come from the germline V gene (reference sequence). The CDR3 runs 15 residues. V lost 6 bases and J lost 5; bases outside the gene matches: 8. The entire variable domain, with the rest obtained from reference TRBV7-9 and TRBJ2-7, is as follows: DTGVSQNPRHKITKRGQNVTFRCDPISEHNRLYWYRQTLGQGPEFLTYFQNEAQLEKSRLLSDRFSAERPKGSFSTLEIQRTEQGDSAMYLCASRSGQGALHEQYFGPGTRLTVT.

The chain carries TRBV5-1 and TRBJ1-1; D might be TRBD1 (5 bases). The CDR3 spans 14 residues. Trimming cost V 2 bases and J 5 bases, with 13 bases left between them. CDR1 and CDR2 from the germline V gene are SGHRS and YFSETQ. The CDR3 DNA is TGCGCCAGCAGCTTTTTAGGTAGGGGTACTGAAGCTTTCTTT. Protein: CASSFLGRGTEAFF.

This clone occurred a few times. V is TRBV6-6 and J is TRBJ1-6; D is possibly TRBD1 (6 bases). V was cut by 6 bases and J by 2 bases, with 11 bases left in between. This CDR3 is 15 amino acids long. Germline V gene data show CDR1 as MNHNY and CDR2 as SVGAGI (reference sequence). The CDR3 reads CASREGGAYNSPLHF. For the CDR3, the DNA is TGTGCCAGCAGGGAAGGGGGGGCCTATAATTCACCCCTCCACTTT.

The chain couples TRBV5-6 to TRBJ1-6, with TRBD1 as a possible D gene (6 bases). This CDR3 is built from 18 residues. Germline-derived CDR1 and CDR2 are SGHDT and YYEEEE. Trimming removed 0 bases from V and 0 bases from J, with 13 bases in between. CDR3 DNA sequence: TGTGCCAGCAGCTTGGAATCCAGGGGAAGCTCCTATAATTCACCCCTCCACTTT. Translated, it gives CASSLESRGSSYNSPLHF.

This clone showed up just once. This chain joins TRBV7-2 and TRBJ2-1; 10 nucleotides match TRBD2. J gave up 5 bases and V 0 bases, and 7 bases lay outside the gene matches. Germline values: CDR1 SGHTA, CDR2 FQGNSA. The CDR3 runs 17 residues. The DNA of the CDR3 is TGTGCCAGCAGCTTAGCCCTACGGACTAGCGGCGACAATGAGCAGTTCTTC. This sequence encodes CASSLALRTSGDNEQFF.

This chain links TRBV7-2 with TRBJ2-1; D is unresolved. Germline CDR1 SGHTA, CDR2 FQGNSA. The V and J ends lost 3 bases and 1 base respectively, with 13 bases between them. The CDR3 has 16 residues. The CDR3 here is CASSFVPERSYNEQFF. The CDR3 DNA follows: TGTGCCAGCAGCTTTGTTCCGGAGAGATCCTACAATGAGCAGTTCTTC.

The V gene is TRBV7-2, the J gene TRBJ2-7; 9 bases are a match to TRBD2. CDR1 and CDR2 from the germline V gene are SGHTA and FQGNSA. CDR3 length: 14 amino acids. J was trimmed by 2 bases and V by 5 bases; bases with no gene match: 4. The CDR3 is CASSPGLAAYEQYF. The CDR3 DNA sequence: TGTGCCAGCAGCCCGGGACTAGCAGCCTACGAGCAGTACTTC.

The chain recombines TRBV18 with TRBJ2-5, with 13 bases lining up with TRBD2. The J call could be wrong; TRBJ2-7 is a better fit for the DNA end. Germline lookup yields CDR1 KGHSH and CDR2 LQKENI. The CDR3 loop spans 16 amino acids. In DNA form, the CDR3 reads TGTGCCAGCTCCCCAGGACTAGCGGGGGAAGGGTACGAGCAGTACTTC. Translated: CASSPGLAGEGYEQYF.

Of note for this clone: The identical CDR3 is also encoded by other nucleotide sequences in the sample. V is TRBV4-2 and J is TRBJ1-2; D unclear. With 0 bases removed from V and 4 bases from J, the gap between germline ends came to 15 bases. The CDR3 is 16 amino acids. Germline V lookup: CDR1 LGHNA, CDR2 YNFKEQ. The CDR3 bases are TGTGCCAGCAGCCAAGAACAGTATAGGGCCGGCTATGGCTACACCTTC. Protein: CASSQEQYRAGYGYTF.

This clone was observed a few times. The V call is TRBV19, the J call TRBJ2-1; 8 nucleotides match TRBD1. J lost 1 base, V lost 7 bases, and 6 bases had no gene match. The CDR3 is 15 amino acids. CDR1 is LNHDA, CDR2 SQIVND, per germline (reference sequence). Here the CDR3 reads CASTPRQGSYNEQFF. CDR3 in DNA: TGTGCCAGTACCCCCCGACAGGGGTCCTACAATGAGCAGTTCTTC.

The chain is built from TRBV9 and TRBJ1-1; the match to TRBD1 covers 10 bases. The V gene's germline CDR1 is SGDLS and CDR2 YYNGEE. This CDR3 has 16 residues. J lost 6 bases, V lost 1 base, and 9 bases had no gene match. Written as DNA, the CDR3 is TGTGCCAGCAGCGTACATCCGGGACAGGGGATTCCTGAAGCTTTCTTT. As protein: CASSVHPGQGIPEAFF.

The chain employs TRBV19 and TRBJ2-1; 9 bases map to TRBD2. V lost 4 bases to trimming and J lost 8 bases; unmatched junction nucleotides: 9. Germline CDR1 and CDR2: LNHDA and SQIVND (reference sequence). The CDR3 consists of 15 residues. The DNA for the CDR3 is TGTGCCAGTAGTAAAAGTGGGACTAGCATCGATGAGCAGTTCTTC. Protein: CASSKSGTSIDEQFF.

CDR3 loop: CASSPRDRLNSPLHF. In DNA, the CDR3 is TGTGCCAGTAGTCCTCGGGACAGGTTGAATTCACCCCTCCACTTT. The genes are TRBV19 and TRBJ1-6, with 8 bases that match TRBD1. Germline assignment: CDR1 LNHDA and CDR2 SQIVND (reference sequence). This CDR3 spans 15 amino acids. J gave up 7 bases and V 5 bases, and 7 bases lay outside the gene matches.

As for this clone: The sample holds other DNA sequences that translate to the same CDR3. The chain links TRBV15 to TRBJ1-3; possibly TRBD1 for D (5 bases). CDR1 is LNHNV, CDR2 YYDKDF, per germline (reference sequence). The germline V and J ends were trimmed by 3 bases and 0 bases, with 9 bases remaining between them. CDR3 length equals 15 residues. The CDR3 spells CATSRGPNSGNTIYF. The DNA of the CDR3 is TGTGCCACCAGCAGGGGACCGAACTCTGGAAACACCATATATTTT. The full variable domain, rest sourced from reference TRBV15 and TRBJ1-3, is DAMVIQNPRYQVTQFGKPVTLSCSQTLNHNVMYWYQQKSSQAPKLLFHYYDKDFNNEADTPDNFQSRRPNTSFCFLDIRSPGLGDTAMYLCATSRGPNSGNTIYFGEGSWLTVV.

The genes are TRBV28 and TRBJ2-5; maybe TRBD2 (6 bases). The germline gives CDR1 MDHEN, CDR2 SYDVKM. Deletions cut 1 base from V and 5 bases from J, with 11 bases between. This CDR3 contains 14 residues. The DNA for the CDR3 is TGTGCCAGCAGTTTATCGGGGGAGTCGGAGACCCAGTACTTC. Amino acid sequence: CASSLSGESETQYF.

This clone was detected once. DNA for the CDR3: TGTGCCTGGAGTGTACTAGGGGGCGTGGGAGGCTACACCTTC. As protein: CAWSVLGGVGGYTF. The chain is built from TRBV30 and TRBJ1-2; TRBD1 matches 7 bases. This CDR3 is 14 amino acids long. With V trimmed by 0 bases and J by 8 bases, 9 bases remained unmatched. Germline CDR1 is GTSNPN and CDR2 is SVGIG (reference sequence).

The chain employs TRBV28 and TRBJ1-2; 11 nucleotides align to TRBD1. Germline V CDR1 and CDR2: MDHEN, SYDVKM. The J segment lost 3 bases and the V segment lost 5 bases, leaving 2 bases of the junction unmatched. The CDR3 runs 14 residues. In nucleotides, the CDR3 is TGTGCCAGCAGTGGGACAGGGGGTGACTATGGCTACACCTTC. Protein sequence: CASSGTGGDYGYTF.

The table lists this clone with a few counts. As DNA, the CDR3 is TGCAGCGCCGGCCCGGAACAGAATGGCTACACCTTC. Its translation is CSAGPEQNGYTF. This rearrangement joins TRBV29-1 to TRBJ1-2; D not certain. Germline CDR1 and CDR2: SQVTM and ANQGSEA. Trimming removed 7 bases at V and 6 bases at J, with 15 bases between. The CDR3 extends over 12 amino acids.

The chain uses TRBV27 and TRBJ2-1; 8 positions match TRBD2. This CDR3 has 19 residues. The V gene end was trimmed by 0 bases and the J gene end by 0 bases; junction bases not matched to a gene: 10. Germline V gene lookup returns CDR1 MNHEY and CDR2 SMNVEV (reference sequence). CDR3 DNA sequence: TGTGCCAGCAGTTTATCCCTTGGGGCGGGAGGCCACTCCTACAATGAGCAGTTCTTC. Translation gives CASSLSLGAGGHSYNEQFF.

This clone was recorded once. This sequence joins TRBV10-3 and TRBJ1-1; 12 bases agree with TRBD1. With V trimmed by 7 bases and J by 8 bases, 5 bases remained unmatched. CDR1 ENHRY and CDR2 SYGVKD come from the germline V gene. There are 13 residues in the CDR3. The CDR3 reads CAIMGQGAQEAFF. CDR3 nucleotide sequence: TGTGCCATCATGGGACAGGGGGCGCAGGAAGCTTTCTTT.

V and J are TRBV7-2 and TRBJ2-1, with D perhaps TRBD2 (5 bases). Germline-derived CDR1 and CDR2 are SGHTA and FQGNSA. The CDR3 covers 14 residues. Trimming shortened V by 3 bases and J by 4 bases, and 10 bases separated the two germline ends. CDR3 loop: CASSLKPGYNEQFF. CDR3 coding DNA: TGTGCCAGCAGCTTGAAACCGGGATACAATGAGCAGTTCTTC.

The gene calls are TRBV6-6 and TRBJ1-1, with D possibly matching TRBD1 (5 bases). Germline lookup yields CDR1 MNHNY and CDR2 SVGAGI (reference sequence). V lost 7 bases, J lost 1 base, and 13 bases lay in between. The CDR3 runs 14 residues. CDR3 in DNA: TGTGCCAGCAACCAGGGACGTGAGAACACTGAAGCTTTCTTT. The encoded protein is CASNQGRENTEAFF.

The V call is TRBV13, the J call TRBJ1-2; D not certain. Looked up from germline, CDR1 is PRHDT and CDR2 is FYEKMQ (reference sequence). CDR3 length: 12 amino acids. Trimming removed 4 bases at V and 8 bases at J, with 11 bases between. CDR3 region: CASSSLGAGYTF. CDR3 sequence (DNA): TGTGCCAGCAGCTCCCTGGGAGCCGGCTACACCTTC.

The V gene is TRBV19, the J gene TRBJ1-2, with TRBD1 identical over 7 bases. The V gene's germline CDR1 is LNHDA and CDR2 SQIVND (reference sequence). The CDR3 runs to 17 residues. The V gene end was trimmed by 3 bases and the J gene end by 4 bases; junction bases not matched to a gene: 14. CDR3 nucleotides: TGTGCCAGTAGTATGGTGGTGGTCGGCAGGGGGATCTATGGCTACACCTTC. It specifies CASSMVVVGRGIYGYTF. Supplemented by reference TRBV19 and TRBJ1-2, the full variable domain reads DGGITQSPKYLFRKEGQNVTLSCEQNLNHDAMYWYRQDPGQGLRLIYYSQIVNDFQKGDIAEGYSVSREKKESFPLTVTSAQKNPTAFYLCASSMVVVGRGIYGYTFGSGTRLTVV.